The 6 T cell receptor beta chains below were found in one sample sequenced in a study of Graves' ophthalmopathy and Graves' hyperthyroidism. The sequenced template was RNA, covering the TCR beta CDR3 region. In the first round, RT-PCR was carried out with HTBI primers, and a multiplex PCR formed the second round. TCRdb reanalysed the multiplex PCR reads using MiXCR and keeps one entry per CDR3 protein. The table shows 1 million to 1.3 million distinct CDR3 sequences, with around a third occurring only once. Sequenced sample: peripheral blood or thyroid tissue (not recorded which). These TCRs come from an adult man with Graves' hyperthyroidism.

This chain connects TRBV11-2 to TRBJ2-6; D is perhaps TRBD1 or TRBD2 (5 bases each). V dropped 5 bases and J dropped 8 bases, with 16 bases sitting between them. The CDR3 consists of 15 residues. From germline, CDR1 is SGHAT and CDR2 FQNNGV. Here the CDR3 reads CASSLPGTGTNVLTF. CDR3 sequence (DNA): TGTGCCAGCAGCCTACCTGGGACGGGGACCAACGTCCTGACTTTC.

The V gene is TRBV19, the J gene TRBJ1-1; D is undetermined. The V and J ends lost 0 bases and 3 bases respectively, with 8 bases between them. The CDR3 totals 14 residues. The germline V gene has CDR1 LNHDA and CDR2 SQIVND (reference sequence). CDR3 amino acids: CASSIEGIDTEAFF. CDR3 sequence (DNA): TGTGCCAGTAGTATAGAGGGAATAGACACTGAAGCTTTCTTT.

The V gene is TRBV7-9, the J gene TRBJ2-7; D may correspond to TRBD1 or TRBD2 (5 bases each). V lost 0 bases, J lost 7 bases, and 16 bases lay in between. This CDR3 region has 15 residues. The V gene's germline CDR1 is SEHNR and CDR2 FQNEAQ (reference sequence). The CDR3 region has the DNA TGTGCCAGCAGCTTAGCAACAGGACTCATTTTGGAGCAGTACTTC. Its translation: CASSLATGLILEQYF.

The genes are TRBV5-5 and TRBJ2-6; D is uncertain. Between the trimmed V and J ends, which lost 0 bases and 3 bases, there was a span of 10 bases. Germline V gives CDR1 SGHKS, CDR2 YYEKEE (reference sequence). The CDR3 contains 16 residues. For the CDR3, the DNA is TGTGCCAGCAGCTTGGAGGACGGTTTTGGGGCCAACGTCCTGACTTTC. As protein: CASSLEDGFGANVLTF.

CDR3 protein: CASSSSGNEQFF. The DNA of the CDR3 is TGTGCCAGCAGCTCCAGCGGCAATGAGCAGTTCTTC. V is TRBV7-9 and J is TRBJ2-1; D is possibly TRBD2 (5 bases). The germline CDR1 and CDR2 sequences are SEHNR and FQNEAQ (reference sequence). This CDR3 is 12 amino acids long. V was pared by 4 bases and J by 6 bases, with 7 bases between.

The V call is TRBV7-9, the J call TRBJ1-6; D remains ambiguous. Germline CDR1 and CDR2: SEHNR and FQNEAQ (reference sequence). The CDR3 is 14 amino acids. V was clipped by 8 bases and J by 11 bases, with 19 bases between them. The CDR3 DNA reads as TGTGCCAGCGTGGAAGTGGGTAGCGGGACACCCCTCCACTTT. It translates to CASVEVGSGTPLHF.